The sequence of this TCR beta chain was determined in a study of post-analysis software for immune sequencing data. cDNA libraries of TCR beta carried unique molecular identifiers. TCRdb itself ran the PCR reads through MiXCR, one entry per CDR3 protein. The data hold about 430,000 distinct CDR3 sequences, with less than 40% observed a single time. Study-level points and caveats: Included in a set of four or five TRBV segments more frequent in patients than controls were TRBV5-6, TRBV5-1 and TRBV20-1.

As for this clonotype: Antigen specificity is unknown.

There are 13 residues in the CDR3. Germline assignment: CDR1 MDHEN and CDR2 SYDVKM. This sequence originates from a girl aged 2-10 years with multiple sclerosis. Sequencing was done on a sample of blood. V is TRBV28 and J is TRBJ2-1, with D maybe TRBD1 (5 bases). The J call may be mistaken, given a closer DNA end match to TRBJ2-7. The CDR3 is CASTKTATYEQYF. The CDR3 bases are TGTGCCAGCACAAAGACAGCTACCTACGAGCAGTACTTC.